The clone carrying this TCR beta chain was seen a few times. This specimen comes from a study of T cells in Graves' hyperthyroidism and ophthalmopathy. The CDR3 covers 16 residues. In germline, CDR1 is MNHEY, CDR2 SMNVEV (reference sequence). J gave up 2 bases and V 3 bases, and 5 bases lay outside the gene matches. RNA transcripts were the template for amplifying TCR beta CDR3 regions. RT-PCR in the first round (using the HTBI primer set) targeted the TCR CDR3. A single record per CDR3 protein comes from TCRdb applying MiXCR to the multiplex PCR reads. The table lists around 690,000 distinct CDR3 sequences, less than 25% of them singletons.

This rearrangement joins TRBV27 to TRBJ2-3, with TRBD2 matching 10 bases. This receptor was identified in a young man with Graves' ophthalmopathy. The sample consisted of blood. The CDR3 loop is CASSFEAGGPTDTQYF. In DNA, the CDR3 is TGTGCCAGCAGTTTCGAAGCGGGAGGGCCCACAGATACGCAGTATTTT.